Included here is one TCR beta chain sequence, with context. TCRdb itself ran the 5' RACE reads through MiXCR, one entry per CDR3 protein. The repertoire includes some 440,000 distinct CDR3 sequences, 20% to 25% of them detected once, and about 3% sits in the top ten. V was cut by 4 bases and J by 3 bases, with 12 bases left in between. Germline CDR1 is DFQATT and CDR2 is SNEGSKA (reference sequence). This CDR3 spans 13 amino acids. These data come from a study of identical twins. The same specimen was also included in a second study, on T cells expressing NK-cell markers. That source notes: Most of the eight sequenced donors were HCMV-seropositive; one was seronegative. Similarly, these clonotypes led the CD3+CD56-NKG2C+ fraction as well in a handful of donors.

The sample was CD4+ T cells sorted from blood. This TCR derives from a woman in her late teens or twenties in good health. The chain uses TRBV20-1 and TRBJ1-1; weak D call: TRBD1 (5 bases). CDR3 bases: TGCAGTGCTACGCGGCAGGGCGACACTGAAGCTTTCTTT. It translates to CSATRQGDTEAFF.